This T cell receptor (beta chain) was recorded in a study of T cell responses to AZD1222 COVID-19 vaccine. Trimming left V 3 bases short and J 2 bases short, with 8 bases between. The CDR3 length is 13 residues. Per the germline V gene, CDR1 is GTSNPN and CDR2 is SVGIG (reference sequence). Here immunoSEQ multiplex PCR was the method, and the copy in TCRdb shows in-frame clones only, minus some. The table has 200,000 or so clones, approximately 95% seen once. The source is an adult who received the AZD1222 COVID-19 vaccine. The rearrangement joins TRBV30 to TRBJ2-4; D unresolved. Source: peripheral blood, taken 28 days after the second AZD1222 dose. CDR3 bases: TGTGCCTGGAGAGATAGTCCCAAAAACATTCAGTACTTC. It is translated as CAWRDSPKNIQYF.